This T cell receptor beta chain comes out of a study of blood T cell repertoires in COVID-19. In the authors' workflow: Researchers report that nucleated cell counts were estimated from reference gene primer amplification. Libraries were prepared by immunoSEQ multiplex PCR; TCRdb keeps only in-frame clonotypes and omits some of them. V, J and clone size derive from that table, while D and trimming were established from the DNA sequence. The table has under 250,000 clones, less than 90% seen once. This sequence originates from a woman in her thirties or forties who had recovered from COVID-19. Sequences were obtained from peripheral blood.

CDR3 in amino acids: CASRSRTGEETQYF. CDR3 bases: TGTGCCAGCAGATCGCGGACAGGGGAAGAGACCCAGTACTTC. The V and J genes are TRBV7-6 and TRBJ2-5, with 9 bases that match TRBD1. CDR3 length equals 14 residues. V dropped 6 bases and J dropped 3; count of bases not matched to a gene: 5. Germline V gene lookup returns CDR1 SGHVS and CDR2 FNYEAQ. Supplemented by reference TRBV7-6 and TRBJ2-5, the full variable domain reads GAGVSQSPRYKVTKRGQDVALRCDPISGHVSLYWYRQALGQGPEFLTYFNYEAQQDKSGLPNDRFSAERPEGSISTLTIQRTEQRDSAMYRCASRSRTGEETQYFGPGTRLLVL.